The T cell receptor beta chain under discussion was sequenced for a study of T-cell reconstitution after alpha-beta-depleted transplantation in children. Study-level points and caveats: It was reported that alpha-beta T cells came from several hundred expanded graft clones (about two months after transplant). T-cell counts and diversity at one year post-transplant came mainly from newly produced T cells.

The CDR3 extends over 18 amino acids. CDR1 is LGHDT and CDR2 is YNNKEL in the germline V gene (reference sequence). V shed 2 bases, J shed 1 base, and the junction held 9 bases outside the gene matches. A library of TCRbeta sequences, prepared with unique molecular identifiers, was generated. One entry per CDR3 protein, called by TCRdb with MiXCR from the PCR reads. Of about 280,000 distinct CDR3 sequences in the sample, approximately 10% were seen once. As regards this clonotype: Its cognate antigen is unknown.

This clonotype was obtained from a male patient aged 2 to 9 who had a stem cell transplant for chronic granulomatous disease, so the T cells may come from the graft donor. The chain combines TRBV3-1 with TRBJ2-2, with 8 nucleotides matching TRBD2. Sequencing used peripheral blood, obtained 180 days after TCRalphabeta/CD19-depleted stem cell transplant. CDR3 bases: TGTGCCAGCAGCCAACTCTGGGGTAGCGGGATGAACACCGGGGAGCTGTTTTTT. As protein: CASSQLWGSGMNTGELFF.